These 27 T cell receptor beta chains were sequenced from one sample in a study of blood T cell repertoires in COVID-19. Clones were read by immunoSEQ multiplex PCR, and TCRdb kept only the in-frame ones, dropping some. The sample includes about 67,000 clones, more than 70% of them seen just once. The specimen was peripheral blood. These receptor sequences come from an older woman with acute or convalescent COVID-19.

This chain uses TRBV9 with TRBJ2-1; TRBD1 matches 7 bases. The germline gives CDR1 SGDLS, CDR2 YYNGEE. V was pared by 3 bases and J by 8 bases, with 11 bases of the junction left unmatched. The CDR3 has 15 residues. The CDR3 nucleotides are TGTGCCAGCAGCGCCCTAGTAGGGGGCAGGGATGAGCAGTTCTTC. Encoded protein: CASSALVGGRDEQFF.

This chain connects TRBV7-3 to TRBJ2-3; 13 bases are shared with TRBD2. Looked up from germline, CDR1 is SGHTA and CDR2 is FQGTGA. The V segment lost 4 bases and the J segment 6 bases; nucleotides outside the gene matches: 1. The CDR3 totals 14 residues. CDR3 nucleotides: TGTGCCAGCAGCTCGGGACTAGCGGGGGATACGCAGTATTTT. This sequence encodes CASSSGLAGDTQYF.

This CDR3 is CASSLGPGLADEQFF. DNA of the CDR3: TGCGCCAGCAGCTTGGGTCCGGGACTAGCCGATGAGCAGTTCTTC. The rearrangement uses TRBV5-1 and TRBJ2-1; 9 bases are a match to TRBD2. The germline gives CDR1 SGHRS, CDR2 YFSETQ. The trim removed 0 bases at V and 8 bases at J, leaving 6 bases unmatched. The CDR3 loop spans 15 amino acids.

This clone came up once. The V gene is TRBV7-8, the J gene TRBJ1-2; D is unclear. The V gene's germline CDR1 is SGHVS and CDR2 FQNEAQ. The V end was cut by 5 bases, the J end by 5 bases, with 21 bases between. CDR3 length equals 16 residues. The CDR3 nucleotides are TGTGCCAGCAGCCTCGGGGAGACACCAAGTCATTATGGCTACACCTTC. It translates to CASSLGETPSHYGYTF.

This chain connects TRBV4-2 to TRBJ2-4, with 7 bases fitting TRBD1. The CDR3 has 16 residues. Trimming took 1 base from V and 7 from J; bases not matched to a gene: 10. Per the germline V gene, CDR1 is LGHNA and CDR2 is YNFKEQ. CDR3 loop: CASSQAGQTLVNIQYF. DNA for the CDR3: TGTGCCAGCAGCCAAGCGGGACAGACCCTTGTGAACATTCAGTACTTC.

This clone has just a few counts. The chain uses TRBV11-2 and TRBJ1-2; TRBD1 matches at 10 bases. The CDR3 has 13 amino acids. Trimming cost V 5 bases and J 7 bases; bases outside gene matches: 4. Germline V gene data show CDR1 as SGHAT and CDR2 as FQNNGV. The CDR3: CASSARDRGGYTF. The DNA of the CDR3 is TGTGCCAGCAGCGCCCGGGACAGGGGTGGCTACACCTTC.

The chain recombines TRBV6-5 with TRBJ2-1; TRBD2 might be the D (7 bases). The CDR3 loop spans 13 amino acids. Germline CDR1 reads MNHEY; CDR2 reads SVGAGI. Trimming shortened V by 8 bases and J by 7 bases, and 15 bases separated the two germline ends. The CDR3 nucleotides are TGTGCCAGCTCCTCCGGGGGGCTGAATGAGCAGTTCTTC. This encodes CASSSGGLNEQFF.

V gene TRBV7-3 combines with J gene TRBJ1-2; 10 bases align to TRBD1. The CDR3 sequence is 13 residues long. Germline lookup yields CDR1 SGHTA and CDR2 FQGTGA. Unmatched junction bases numbered 2, after V lost 3 bases and J lost 7 bases. The CDR3 DNA follows: TGTGCCAGCAGCTTTGGGACAGGGGCTGGCTACACCTTC. Amino acids: CASSFGTGAGYTF.

There are a few counts of this clone. Other nucleotide sequences from this sample produce the same CDR3. The rearrangement joins TRBV27 to TRBJ1-2; a weak D match, TRBD1 (6 bases). Trimming pared 2 bases from V and 1 base from J, leaving 11 bases between. Germline lookup yields CDR1 MNHEY and CDR2 SMNVEV (reference sequence). CDR3 length equals 15 residues. The CDR3 DNA reads TGTGCCAGCAGTTTACGTACAGGGTATAACTATGGCTACACCTTC. The encoded protein is CASSLRTGYNYGYTF.

This chain joins TRBV5-8 and TRBJ1-5; TRBD1 matches at 7 bases. This CDR3 is 15 amino acids long. After removal of 4 bases from V and 1 base from J, the junction contained 5 bases not matched to a gene. Germline V CDR1 and CDR2: SGHTS, YDEGEE. CDR3 region: CASSAGQRSNQPQHF. In nucleotides, the CDR3 is TGTGCCAGCAGCGCGGGACAGAGGAGCAATCAGCCCCAGCATTTT.

This chain joins TRBV28 and TRBJ2-1; 7 nucleotides match TRBD2. The germline gives CDR1 MDHEN, CDR2 SYDVKM. This CDR3 is built from 15 residues. The junction had 7 bases not matched to a gene; V was cut back by 4 bases and J by 4 bases. The CDR3 DNA follows: TGTGCCAGCAGTTCCCGGGGGGAGGTTTACAATGAGCAGTTCTTC. Translating it yields CASSSRGEVYNEQFF.

The rearrangement uses TRBV27 and TRBJ2-1; the match to TRBD2 covers 15 bases. J lost 5 bases, V lost 6 bases, and 14 bases had no gene match. Germline V gene sequence: CDR1 MNHEY, CDR2 SMNVEV (reference sequence). CDR3 size: 19 residues. CDR3 residues: CASRRGLAGGHRPDNEQFF. The CDR3 DNA follows: TGTGCCAGCAGGCGGGGACTAGCGGGGGGCCATCGGCCGGACAATGAGCAGTTCTTC.

V gene TRBV30 combines with J gene TRBJ1-1, with D uncertain. V lost 2 bases to trimming and J lost 5 bases, with 12 bases between them. This CDR3 has 13 amino acids. From germline, CDR1 is GTSNPN and CDR2 SVGIG (reference sequence). The CDR3 DNA is TGTGCCTGGAGTCCTGGTCCGGGGACTGAAGCTTTCTTT. As protein: CAWSPGPGTEAFF.

This chain uses TRBV5-1 with TRBJ2-5; the match to TRBD2 covers 12 bases. Losses at the gene ends were 2 bases for V and 2 bases for J; bases not matched to a gene: 7. This CDR3 has 17 residues. The germline V gene has CDR1 SGHRS and CDR2 YFSETQ. Here the CDR3 DNA reads TGCGCCAGCAGCTTACCGCAACTAGCGGGGGGACAAGAGACCCAGTACTTC. It yields the protein CASSLPQLAGGQETQYF.

V and J are TRBV5-1 and TRBJ2-5, with TRBD1 matching 7 bases. CDR3 size: 14 residues. CDR1 SGHRS and CDR2 YFSETQ come from the germline V gene. With 4 bases clipped from V and 3 bases from J, the junction kept 6 bases outside the gene matches. This CDR3 is CASSPETGKETQYF. The DNA for the CDR3 is TGCGCCAGCAGCCCCGAGACAGGGAAAGAGACCCAGTACTTC.

The chain carries TRBV9 and TRBJ1-1; D not certain. Germline CDR1 SGDLS, CDR2 YYNGEE. CDR3 length equals 14 residues. V dropped 1 base and J dropped 4 bases, with 11 bases sitting between them. CDR3 nucleotides: TGTGCCAGCAGCGTATGGGGAGGAGGCACTGAAGCTTTCTTT. This gives the protein CASSVWGGGTEAFF.

The chain links TRBV7-3 to TRBJ2-1, with TRBD1 as a possible D gene (7 bases). Trimming left V 5 bases short and J 2 bases short, with 13 bases between. The CDR3 spans 15 residues. Germline V CDR1 and CDR2: SGHTA, FQGTGA. CDR3 coding DNA: TGTGCCAGCAGCGGGGCGGGACAGACCTACAATGAGCAGTTCTTC. It is translated as CASSGAGQTYNEQFF. Full variable domain (rest looked up from reference TRBV7-3 and TRBJ2-1): GAGVSQTPSNKVTEKGKYVELRCDPISGHTALYWYRQSLGQGPEFLIYFQGTGAADDSGLPNDRFFAVRPEGSVSTLKIQRTERGDSAVYLCASSGAGQTYNEQFFGPGTRLTVL.

V usage is TRBV5-4 and J usage is TRBJ1-1, with D perhaps TRBD1 (6 bases). Trimming removed 0 bases from V and 7 bases from J, with 10 bases in between. The V gene's germline CDR1 is SGHNT and CDR2 YYREEE (reference sequence). The CDR3 runs to 13 residues. As DNA, the CDR3 is TGTGCCAGCAGCTTGGGACAGGAGCTTGAAGCTTTCTTT. Amino acids: CASSLGQELEAFF.

This clone was observed a single time. The gene calls are TRBV5-5 and TRBJ2-7; the D is unclear. Trimming cost V 0 bases and J 6 bases, with 19 bases left between them. Germline lookup yields CDR1 SGHKS and CDR2 YYEKEE (reference sequence). The CDR3 loop spans 16 amino acids. The CDR3 DNA reads as TGTGCCAGCAGCTTGGATCTGGTGACCCTCAGGCGCGAGCAGTACTTC. Protein: CASSLDLVTLRREQYF.

This clone was picked up one time. The chain combines TRBV4-2 with TRBJ1-5; TRBD1 agrees at 9 bases. This CDR3 contains 16 residues. CDR1 and CDR2 from the germline V gene are LGHNA and YNFKEQ. The J segment lost 1 base and the V segment lost 0 bases, leaving 1 base of the junction unmatched. Here the CDR3 DNA reads TGTGCCAGCAGCCAAGATGGACAGGGGAGCAATCAGCCCCAGCATTTT. This translates into CASSQDGQGSNQPQHF.

The J gene is TRBJ1-1, the V gene TRBV11-3, with a possible D match to TRBD1 (6 bases). Germline V lookup: CDR1 SGHNT, CDR2 YENEEA. The V and J ends lost 3 bases and 8 bases respectively, with 10 bases between them. CDR3 length: 12 residues. CDR3 coding DNA: TGTGCCAGCAGCTTGGGGGGGGGCGAAGCTTTCTTT. Protein product: CASSLGGGEAFF.

The chain combines TRBV6-5 with TRBJ2-2, with 8 bases lining up with TRBD1. Germline V gene sequence: CDR1 MNHEY, CDR2 SVGAGI. CDR3 length: 14 amino acids. J lost 0 bases, V lost 6 bases, and 0 bases had no gene match. Written as DNA, the CDR3 is TGTGCCAGCAGCAGGGGGCCGAACACCGGGGAGCTGTTTTTT. This codes for CASSRGPNTGELFF.

This rearrangement joins TRBV5-1 to TRBJ2-7; possibly TRBD2 for D (6 bases). With 0 bases removed from V and 4 bases from J, the gap between germline ends came to 11 bases. The CDR3 has 14 residues. Germline-derived CDR1 and CDR2 are SGHRS and YFSETQ. The CDR3 reads CASSLVSGGYEQYF. The CDR3 DNA sequence: TGCGCCAGCAGCTTGGTTTCCGGGGGTTACGAGCAGTACTTC.

The chain couples TRBV6-5 to TRBJ1-2, with 7 nucleotides matching TRBD1. Trimming cost V 6 bases and J 4 bases; bases outside gene matches: 11. Germline CDR1 reads MNHEY; CDR2 reads SVGAGI. CDR3 length equals 15 residues. DNA of the CDR3: TGTGCCAGCAGAGGAACAGGGGAGTGGATCTATGGCTACACCTTC. It translates to CASRGTGEWIYGYTF.

In its sample, this clone was seen once. This chain links TRBV9 with TRBJ2-2, with TRBD2 matching 10 bases. In germline, CDR1 is SGDLS, CDR2 YYNGEE. Trimming took 0 bases from V and 5 from J; bases not matched to a gene: 7. The CDR3 extends over 17 amino acids. The CDR3 bases are TGTGCCAGCAGCGTAGGTCTAGCGGGGGATCAGACCGGGGAGCTGTTTTTT. Amino acid sequence: CASSVGLAGDQTGELFF.

Many counts were recorded for this clone. This chain joins TRBV11-3 and TRBJ1-1, with D possibly TRBD1 on 5 matching bases. The V and J ends lost 0 bases and 3 bases respectively, with 5 bases between them. This CDR3 is 13 amino acids long. CDR1 SGHNT and CDR2 YENEEA come from the germline V gene. CDR3 protein: CASSLDRDTEAFF. The CDR3 region has the DNA TGTGCCAGCAGCTTAGACAGGGACACTGAAGCTTTCTTT.

J is TRBJ2-1 and V is TRBV29-1; D might be TRBD1 (6 bases). CDR3 size: 13 residues. Germline V gene lookup returns CDR1 SQVTM and CDR2 ANQGSEA. Trimming pared 4 bases from V and 7 bases from J, leaving 14 bases between. The CDR3: CSVGRTGINEQFF. For the CDR3, the DNA is TGCAGCGTTGGACGTACAGGGATTAATGAGCAGTTCTTC.